This T cell receptor beta chain was obtained from a study of PD-1 blockade in mismatch repair-deficient tumors. On the study more broadly: All were previously treated, progressing patients with 12 mismatch repair-deficient cancer types. Findings and limits, study-wide: Tumor-resident clones, often undetectable pretreatment in blood, expanded then contracted after pembrolizumab.

Germline CDR1 and CDR2: SGHTA and FQGNSA. Trimming cost V 0 bases and J 4 bases; bases outside gene matches: 16. The CDR3 runs to 19 residues. Libraries were prepared by immunoSEQ multiplex PCR; TCRdb keeps only in-frame clonotypes and omits some of them. The sample has 60,000 to 70,000 clones; 88% are singletons. Note on this clone: Its antigen is still unknown.

PCR or immunohistochemistry showed mismatch repair deficiency in every enrolled patient. TCR sequencing covered three patients who responded to pembrolizumab. This receptor was taken from an adult with mismatch repair-deficient cancer. The sample consisted of peripheral blood, taken 52 weeks after starting pembrolizumab. This chain uses TRBV7-2 with TRBJ2-5; 8 bases match TRBD2. The CDR3 here is CASSLARVTGGFSGETQYF. The CDR3 DNA sequence: TGTGCCAGCAGCTTAGCGCGCGTGACGGGAGGGTTTTCGGGAGAGACCCAGTACTTC.